This entry features one T cell receptor beta chain sequence. Its antigen remains unknown. One end of the junction does not line up with germline, which may come from a read error. The sample is drawn from a study of T cell repertoires in cytomegalovirus infection. The V gene's germline CDR1 is LNHDA and CDR2 SQIVND (reference sequence). CDR3 length equals 13 residues. Overall study findings and caveats: The ex vivo response was dominated by HLA-C-restricted CMV-specific TCR beta clonotypes.

TCRdb independently ran MiXCR on the reads; one entry per CDR3 protein. This table holds hundreds of thousands of distinct CDR3 sequences, approximately 24% found once. The chain links TRBV19 to TRBJ1-1; D remains unclear. Sequenced material: CD8+ T cells from PBMCs. The sequence was collected from a human donor in good health (CMV status not recorded). Some clones in this sample may be carry-over from other donors' samples. CDR3 in DNA: TGTGTCAGTATGTGGGTAGGGAACACTGAAGCTTTCTTT. Residues: CVSMWVGNTEAFF.